Below, 11 T cell receptor beta chains from the same sample are listed, as sequenced in a study of OX40 agonist ivuxolimab in advanced cancers. The assay was immunoSEQ multiplex PCR, and TCRdb's table has in-frame clones only and misses some. In the table there are about 15,000 clones, around 80% of which are singletons. The input for sequencing was CD4+ or CD8+ T cells sorted from blood, taken in a trial of the OX40 agonist ivuxolimab. The receptors were sampled from an adult with an advanced solid tumor such as melanoma, head and neck, liver or kidney cancer.

V gene TRBV23-1 combines with J gene TRBJ1-1; the D is unclear. TRBV23-1 is known as an ORF, though its function is uncertain. Trimming took 8 bases from V and 11 from J, leaving 18 bases between them. CDR3 length equals 12 residues. CDR3 amino acids: CASGRVVAGAFF. The CDR3 region has the DNA TGCGCCAGCGGGAGGGTCGTTGCGGGGGCTTTCTTT.

The genes are TRBV13 and TRBJ2-1; D not resolved. Germline CDR1 reads PRHDT; CDR2 reads FYEKMQ (reference sequence). The CDR3 loop spans 13 amino acids. V was trimmed by 5 bases and J by 5 bases, leaving 10 bases between them. CDR3 sequence reads: CASSLRPNNEQFF. CDR3 coding DNA: TGTGCCAGCAGCCTCCGGCCGAACAATGAGCAGTTCTTC.

CDR3 residues: CASSFSYEQYF. The CDR3 coding sequence is TGTGCCAGCAGCTTTTCTTACGAGCAGTACTTC. This chain joins TRBV7-9 and TRBJ2-7; D unclear. The CDR3 is made up of 11 amino acids. Germline CDR1 reads SEHNR; CDR2 reads FQNEAQ (reference sequence). V dropped 3 bases and J dropped 4 bases, with 4 bases sitting between them.

V usage is TRBV29-1 and J usage is TRBJ2-7; D gene uncertain. Germline V gene lookup returns CDR1 SQVTM and CDR2 ANQGSEA. The CDR3 spans 13 residues. V lost 1 base, J lost 0 bases, and 7 bases lay in between. Here the CDR3 reads CSVEGENSYEQYF. CDR3 coding DNA: TGCAGCGTTGAAGGGGAAAACTCCTACGAGCAGTACTTC.

V usage is TRBV10-3 and J usage is TRBJ1-4; D gene ambiguous. The CDR3 spans 13 residues. Trimming removed 6 bases from V and 12 bases from J, with 17 bases in between. CDR1 is ENHRY, CDR2 SYGVKD, per germline. DNA for the CDR3: TGTGCCATCAGCGCCGTCGGGAATAAGGAACTGTTTTTT. This translates into CAISAVGNKELFF.

The chain employs TRBV18 and TRBJ1-1; unclear D gene. Deletions cut 2 bases from V and 8 bases from J, with 9 bases between. This CDR3 is built from 12 residues. Germline CDR1 reads KGHSH; CDR2 reads LQKENI. CDR3 region: CASSPSAGEAFF. The CDR3, as DNA: TGTGCCAGCTCACCATCGGCAGGAGAAGCTTTCTTT. Filled out from reference TRBV18 and TRBJ1-1, the complete variable domain reads NAGVMQNPRHLVRRRGQEARLRCSPMKGHSHVYWYRQLPEEGLKFMVYLQKENIIDESGMPKERFSAEFPKEGPSILRIQQVVRGDSAAYFCASSPSAGEAFFGQGTRLTVV.

V is TRBV9 and J is TRBJ2-7; 7 bases agree with TRBD2. The CDR3 runs to 13 residues. V was pared by 4 bases and J by 4 bases, with 5 bases of the junction left unmatched. CDR1 is SGDLS, CDR2 YYNGEE, per germline. The CDR3 sequence: CASSPTGGYEQYF. CDR3 nucleotides: TGTGCCAGCAGCCCAACCGGGGGGTACGAGCAGTACTTC.

The rearrangement uses TRBV7-9 and TRBJ2-7, with D perhaps matching TRBD1 (5 bases). The CDR3 has 15 residues. Looked up from germline, CDR1 is SEHNR and CDR2 is FQNEAQ (reference sequence). Trimming stripped 5 bases from V and 3 bases from J, with 17 bases between. CDR3 sequence reads: CASSHQGKELYEQYF. The CDR3 nucleotides read TGTGCCAGCAGCCATCAGGGTAAGGAGCTCTACGAGCAGTACTTC.

The chain couples TRBV4-3 to TRBJ1-1; D unresolved. The length of the CDR3 is 15 residues. Germline values: CDR1 LGHNA, CDR2 YSLEER. V was cut by 3 bases and J by 1 base, with 12 bases left in between. In nucleotides, the CDR3 is TGCGCCAGCAGCCACAAAGGACGGACGAACACTGAAGCTTTCTTT. Its protein is CASSHKGRTNTEAFF.

This clone was observed once. V is TRBV21-1 and J is TRBJ1-2; the D call of TRBD1 is as the table states it, not checked on the DNA. TRBV21-1 is a pseudogene. The CDR3 consists of 13 residues. CDR3 sequence (DNA): TGTGCCAGCAAAGGGGGCAGGGGCTATGGCTACACCTTC. Translation: CASKGGRGYGYTF.

The J gene is TRBJ2-4, the V gene TRBV15; TRBD1 aligns across 7 bases. The CDR3 runs to 16 residues. Germline CDR1 and CDR2: LNHNV and YYDKDF (reference sequence). With V trimmed by 4 bases and J by 2 bases, 8 bases remained unmatched. For the CDR3, the DNA is TGTGCCACCAGCAACCGACAGGGTTTTACCAAAAACATTCAGTACTTC. As protein: CATSNRQGFTKNIQYF.